One sample yielded the 26 T cell receptor beta chains listed below, sequenced in a study of T cell repertoires in cytomegalovirus infection. TCRdb independently ran MiXCR on the reads; one entry per CDR3 protein. Among some 500,000 distinct CDR3 sequences listed, 25% to 35% were seen once. Their recognized antigens are unknown. Sequences were derived from cultured PBMCs, sampled from culture after CMV antigen stimulation. All receptors come from a human donor in good health (CMV status not recorded). Some clones in this sample may be carry-over from other donors' samples.

This clonotype was observed a handful of times. V usage is TRBV28 and J usage is TRBJ2-5; a possible D gene is TRBD2 (6 bases). Germline V lookup: CDR1 MDHEN, CDR2 SYDVKM. V was pared by 3 bases and J by 0 bases, with 8 bases between. This CDR3 has 14 residues. This chain's CDR3 is CASSLEGYQETQYF. Here the CDR3 DNA reads TGTGCCAGCAGTTTGGAGGGGTACCAAGAGACCCAGTACTTC.

The V gene is TRBV28, the J gene TRBJ2-3, with D possibly being TRBD1 (5 bases). Germline CDR1 is MDHEN and CDR2 is SYDVKM. Trimming removed 6 bases at V and 4 bases at J, with 14 bases between. The CDR3 contains 14 residues. The CDR3 region is CASRKHQGPDTQYF. CDR3 bases: TGTGCCAGCAGGAAACATCAGGGCCCAGATACGCAGTATTTT.

This clonotype was counted only a few times. This sequence joins TRBV28 and TRBJ1-6; D is uncertain. The CDR3 runs to 12 residues. The germline V gene has CDR1 MDHEN and CDR2 SYDVKM. Trimming cost V 3 bases and J 7 bases, with 4 bases left between them. The CDR3 protein is CASSFGNSPLHF. The CDR3 DNA reads TGTGCCAGCAGTTTTGGAAATTCACCCCTCCACTTT.

As concerns this clonotype: At one end, the junction sequence differs from germline, possibly due to a read error. This sequence joins TRBV7-7 and TRBJ2-3; D is perhaps TRBD2 (5 bases). There are 15 residues in the CDR3. The germline gives CDR1 SSHAT, CDR2 FNYEAQ (reference sequence). The CDR3 protein is CASSLGRRGLDTQYF. The CDR3 nucleotides read TGTGCTAGCAGCTTGGGGAGAAGAGGTTTGGATACGCAGTATTTT.

This chain joins TRBV6-2 or TRBV6-3 and TRBJ1-1; weak D call: TRBD1 (5 bases). V dropped 8 bases and J dropped 4 bases, with 20 bases sitting between them. The CDR3 sequence is 15 residues long. The V gene's germline CDR1 is MNHEY and CDR2 SVGEGT. In nucleotides, the CDR3 is TGTGCCAGCGTGGCTGCGGACACTCGGGGCACTGAAGCTTTCTTT. This gives the protein CASVAADTRGTEAFF.

This clonotype turned up a few times. This chain uses TRBV7-9 with TRBJ1-2; a possible D gene is TRBD1 (5 bases). The germline gives CDR1 SEHNR, CDR2 FQNEAQ (reference sequence). The ends were cut back, 5 bases at V and 3 bases at J, with 16 bases in the middle. This CDR3 spans 15 amino acids. DNA of the CDR3: TGTGCCAGCAGCCCCAAGACGGGGACCCACTATGGCTACACCTTC. This gives the protein CASSPKTGTHYGYTF.

Details on this clonotype: The germline gene is not matched at one end of the junction; a read error may be the cause. V is TRBV20-1 and J is TRBJ2-1, with D possibly being TRBD2 (6 bases). In germline, CDR1 is DFQATT, CDR2 SNEGSKA (reference sequence). The CDR3 is 17 amino acids. CDR3 sequence (DNA): TGCAGTGCTAGAAAAATCTCAATCCGGGACTCCGACAATGAGCAGTTCTTC. The encoded protein is CSARKISIRDSDNEQFF.

J is TRBJ2-1 and V is TRBV7-4, with no clear D. CDR3 length equals 14 residues. In germline, CDR1 is SGHVT, CDR2 SQSDAQ. V dropped 7 bases and J dropped 5 bases, with 15 bases sitting between them. CDR3: CASKMPAANNEQFF. CDR3 nucleotides: TGTGCCAGCAAAATGCCGGCGGCCAACAATGAGCAGTTCTTC. Full variable domain (remainder filled in from reference TRBV7-4 and TRBJ2-1): GAGVSQSPRYKVAKRGRDVALRCDSISGHVTLYWYRQTLGQGSEVLTYSQSDAQRDKSGRPSGRFSAERPERSVSTLKIQRTEQGDSAVYLCASKMPAANNEQFFGPGTRLTVL.

The V gene is TRBV9, the J gene TRBJ2-5; perhaps TRBD2 as D (6 bases). The CDR3 length is 15 residues. Between the trimmed V and J ends, which lost 0 bases and 5 bases, there was a span of 14 bases. The germline V gene has CDR1 SGDLS and CDR2 YYNGEE. The CDR3 DNA reads TGTGCCAGCAGCGTAGGAGCGGGCCCACCCGAGACCCAGTACTTC. It codes for CASSVGAGPPETQYF.

This clonotype has only a few counts. This chain joins TRBV7-6 and TRBJ2-6, with D maybe TRBD2 (6 bases). The CDR3 spans 17 residues. Germline V lookup: CDR1 SGHVS, CDR2 FNYEAQ. Trimming took off 2 bases at V and 4 bases at J, with 15 bases between the two ends. CDR3 protein: CASSLRGGFSGANVLTF. Here the CDR3 DNA reads TGTGCCAGCAGCTTACGGGGAGGATTTTCCGGGGCCAACGTCCTGACTTTC.

This clonotype was detected only a few times. The chain employs TRBV6-6 and TRBJ2-5; 9 bases map to TRBD2. The length of the CDR3 is 16 residues. V was pared by 3 bases and J by 4 bases, with 9 bases of the junction left unmatched. CDR1 is MNHNY and CDR2 is SVGAGI in the germline V gene (reference sequence). CDR3 coding DNA: TGTGCCAGCAGTTATGGTGGCGGGAGGGGGGTAGAGACCCAGTACTTC. This gives the protein CASSYGGGRGVETQYF.

The chain carries TRBV10-3 and TRBJ1-5, with D perhaps TRBD1 (5 bases). V gave up 2 bases and J gave up 1 base, with 9 bases separating them. Germline V gives CDR1 ENHRY, CDR2 SYGVKD. This CDR3 contains 15 residues. The CDR3 sequence: CAISEGGESNQPQHF. The CDR3 DNA follows: TGTGCCATCAGTGAGGGGGGTGAGAGCAATCAGCCCCAGCATTTT.

V is TRBV2 and J is TRBJ1-2; D remains ambiguous. The CDR3 loop spans 15 amino acids. The germline V gene encodes CDR1 SNHLY and CDR2 FYNNEI. V dropped 1 base and J dropped 4 bases, with 13 bases sitting between them. CDR3 residues: CASSEGTGLGYGYTF. The CDR3 DNA follows: TGTGCCAGCAGTGAAGGGACGGGCTTGGGCTATGGCTACACCTTC.

The chain joins TRBV4-1 to TRBJ1-1; no definite D call. CDR3 length equals 14 residues. Deletions cut 4 bases from V and 5 bases from J, with 14 bases between. CDR1 is MGHRA, CDR2 YSYEKL, per germline. In DNA form, the CDR3 reads TGCGCCAGCAGCCCGTCCCCCCGGGGTACTGAAGCTTTCTTT. This codes for CASSPSPRGTEAFF.

Many counts were recorded for this clonotype. The gene calls are TRBV7-8 and TRBJ2-7, with a tentative D call TRBD1 (5 bases). CDR1 and CDR2 from the germline V gene are SGHVS and FQNEAQ. V dropped 2 bases and J dropped 6 bases, with 14 bases sitting between them. CDR3 length: 14 residues. CDR3 region: CASSLQGYVGEQYV. The CDR3 DNA is TGTGCCAGCAGCTTACAGGGTTACGTGGGCGAGCAGTACGTC.

J is TRBJ2-1 and V is TRBV16; D uncertain. The germline CDR1 and CDR2 sequences are KGHSY and FQNENV. Between the trimmed V and J ends, which lost 4 bases and 11 bases, there was a span of 21 bases. The CDR3 length is 15 residues. The CDR3 DNA reads TGTGCCAGCAGCCCCGTCGAGGATTATCGTCTGAAGCAGTTCTTC. Translating gives CASSPVEDYRLKQFF. Variable domain in full (rest from reference TRBV16 and TRBJ2-1): GEEVAQTPKHLVRGEGQKAKLYCAPIKGHSYVFWYQQVLKNEFKFLISFQNENVFDETGMPKERFSAKCLPNSPCSLEIQATKLEDSAVYFCASSPVEDYRLKQFFGPGTRLTVL.

This clonotype was seen a handful of times. The J gene is TRBJ2-2, the V gene TRBV24-1; possible D gene TRBD1, 7 bases. CDR1 is KGHDR and CDR2 is SFDVKD in the germline V gene. Trimming stripped 2 bases from V and 4 bases from J, with 13 bases between. The CDR3 has 16 amino acids. In nucleotides, the CDR3 is TGTGCCACCAGTGATTCCCCGGGGGACAGCACCGGGGAGCTGTTTTTT. It is translated as CATSDSPGDSTGELFF.

The gene calls are TRBV28 and TRBJ2-1; no clear D gene. The V gene lost 5 bases and the J gene lost 3 bases, with 20 bases spanning the gap. The CDR3 length is 17 residues. Germline CDR1 reads MDHEN; CDR2 reads SYDVKM. The CDR3 nucleotides read TGTGCCAGCAGTGTAGTCGGATTGCCGTTATTCTACAATGAGCAGTTCTTC. This encodes CASSVVGLPLFYNEQFF.

This chain uses TRBV6-2 or TRBV6-3 with TRBJ2-7; possibly TRBD1 for D (5 bases). CDR3 length: 14 amino acids. V lost 4 bases and J 5 bases, leaving 15 bases between the germline ends. In germline, CDR1 is MNHEY, CDR2 SVGEGT. In DNA, the CDR3 is TGTGCCAGCAGTTCCAGGGCCTCCGACGACGAGCAGTACGTC. Translation: CASSSRASDDEQYV.

This clonotype was seen a handful of times. The V call is TRBV6-1, the J call TRBJ2-3; D might be TRBD2 (5 bases). This CDR3 is built from 15 residues. CDR1 and CDR2 from the germline V gene are MNHNS and SASEGT. V was pared by 2 bases and J by 4 bases, with 13 bases between. The CDR3 DNA is TGTGCCAGCAGTGAATACCTCGCCGGGGCAGATACGCAGTATTTT. It codes for CASSEYLAGADTQYF.

This rearrangement joins TRBV20-1 to TRBJ2-5; 9 positions match TRBD2. The CDR3 is 15 residues long. Germline values: CDR1 DFQATT, CDR2 SNEGSKA (reference sequence). V trimming: 6 bases; J trimming: 3 bases; junction bases outside the gene matches: 11. This CDR3 reads CSALPTSGGEETQYF. CDR3 nucleotide sequence: TGCAGTGCCTTGCCGACTAGCGGTGGGGAAGAGACCCAGTACTTC.

This chain links TRBV5-1 with TRBJ2-3; 8 positions match TRBD2. CDR1 and CDR2 (germline): SGHRS, YFSETQ. The length of the CDR3 is 15 residues. V shed 2 bases and J 4 bases; nucleotides not matched to a gene: 6. The CDR3 DNA sequence: TGCGCCAGCAGCTTCGGCGCGGGAGGCCCAGATACGCAGTATTTT. It translates to CASSFGAGGPDTQYF.

The chain carries TRBV18 and TRBJ1-2; D is ambiguous. Trimming cost V 3 bases and J 8 bases, with 13 bases left between them. Germline lookup yields CDR1 KGHSH and CDR2 LQKENI. This CDR3 is built from 13 residues. The CDR3 reads CASSPSRDQGYTF. CDR3 bases: TGTGCCAGCTCACCCAGCCGAGATCAGGGCTACACCTTC.

This clonotype was observed at least ten times. This chain joins TRBV12-3 or TRBV12-4 and TRBJ1-1, with D tentatively TRBD1 (6 bases). Trimming shortened V by 9 bases and J by 0 bases, and 14 bases separated the two germline ends. The CDR3 covers 14 residues. The DNA for the CDR3 is TGTGCCAGTAGTCCGACAGGTATGAACACTGAAGCTTTCTTT. Encoded protein: CASSPTGMNTEAFF.

This chain links TRBV11-2 with TRBJ1-1, with D unresolved. The germline V gene has CDR1 SGHAT and CDR2 FQNNGV. There are 12 residues in the CDR3. V was trimmed by 5 bases and J by 7 bases, leaving 11 bases between them. In DNA, the CDR3 is TGTGCCAGCAGCCCAATGGTAGTTGAAGCTTTCTTT. As protein: CASSPMVVEAFF.

This clonotype was observed a few times. The chain joins TRBV7-8 to TRBJ2-1; 8 bases align to TRBD2. Trimming at V came to 5 bases and at J to 5 bases, leaving 8 bases not matched to a gene. The CDR3 is 15 residues long. The V gene's germline CDR1 is SGHVS and CDR2 FQNEAQ. CDR3 sequence (DNA): TGTGCCAGCAGCGGATGGGTAGCGGGGCACAATGAGCAGTTCTTC. It is translated as CASSGWVAGHNEQFF.